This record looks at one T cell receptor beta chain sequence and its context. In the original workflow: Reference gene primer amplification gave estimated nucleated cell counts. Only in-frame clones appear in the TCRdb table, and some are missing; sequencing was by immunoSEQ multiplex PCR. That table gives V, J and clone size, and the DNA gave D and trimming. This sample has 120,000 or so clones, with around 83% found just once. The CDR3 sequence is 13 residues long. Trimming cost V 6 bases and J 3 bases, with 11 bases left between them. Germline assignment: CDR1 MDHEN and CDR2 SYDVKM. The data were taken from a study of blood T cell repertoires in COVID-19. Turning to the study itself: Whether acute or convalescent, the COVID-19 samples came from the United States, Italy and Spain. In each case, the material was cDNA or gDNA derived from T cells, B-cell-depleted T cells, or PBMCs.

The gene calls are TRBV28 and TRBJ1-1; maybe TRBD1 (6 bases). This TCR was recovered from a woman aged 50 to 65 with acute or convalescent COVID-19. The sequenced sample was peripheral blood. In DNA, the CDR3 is TGTGCCAGCAGGACAGGATCCCACACTGAAGCTTTCTTT. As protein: CASRTGSHTEAFF.